Presented here are 32 T cell receptor beta chains from one specimen sequenced in a study of blood T cell repertoires in COVID-19. The assay was immunoSEQ multiplex PCR, and TCRdb's table has in-frame clones only and misses some. Of some 150,000 clones in the sample, around 84% were seen once. The source material was peripheral blood. The receptors originated from a human donor in a cohort sampled during active COVID-19.

The rearrangement joins TRBV2 to TRBJ2-3; 8 nucleotides match TRBD2. In germline, CDR1 is SNHLY, CDR2 FYNNEI. Trimming cost V 6 bases and J 0 bases; bases outside gene matches: 14. This CDR3 contains 18 residues. The CDR3 loop is CASSVARTSWDSTDTQYF. In nucleotides, the CDR3 is TGTGCCAGCAGCGTAGCCCGGACTAGCTGGGATAGCACAGATACGCAGTATTTT.

In its sample, this clone was seen once. The chain employs TRBV5-1 and TRBJ1-6, with 7 bases fitting TRBD1. After removal of 3 bases from V and 6 bases from J, the junction contained 9 bases not matched to a gene. The CDR3 runs 16 residues. Germline CDR1 is SGHRS and CDR2 is YFSETQ. CDR3 coding DNA: TGCGCCAGCAGCTCTCCCCGGGACAGAACTAATTCACCCCTCCACTTT. Encoded protein: CASSSPRDRTNSPLHF.

The gene calls are TRBV6-1 and TRBJ2-7, with 7 bases matching TRBD2. V lost 4 bases and J lost 4; bases outside the gene matches: 19. CDR3 size: 18 residues. Germline CDR1 is MNHNS and CDR2 is SASEGT. CDR3 region: CASSAKMGGGVPGYEQYV. The DNA for the CDR3 is TGTGCCAGCAGTGCGAAGATGGGGGGGGGTGTTCCGGGATACGAGCAGTACGTC.

In this sample, this clone turned up a few times. The chain carries TRBV2 and TRBJ2-7; D is unclear. V lost 7 bases, J lost 3 bases, and 7 bases lay in between. The CDR3 has 11 amino acids. Germline V lookup: CDR1 SNHLY, CDR2 FYNNEI. Here the CDR3 reads CASTIHYEQYF. CDR3 nucleotide sequence: TGTGCCAGCACAATTCACTACGAGCAGTACTTC.

The CDR3 protein is CASSSGGVGNEKLFF. CDR3 DNA: TGTGCCAGCAGCTCGGGGGGCGTGGGCAATGAAAAACTGTTTTTT. The chain combines TRBV5-6 with TRBJ1-4; the D gene is possibly TRBD1 (6 bases). Deletions cut 3 bases from V and 5 bases from J, with 14 bases between. The CDR3 runs 15 residues. The germline V gene encodes CDR1 SGHDT and CDR2 YYEEEE. Looking up the rest from reference TRBV5-6 and TRBJ1-4 gives the full variable domain: DAGVTQSPTHLIKTRGQQVTLRCSPKSGHDTVSWYQQALGQGPQFIFQYYEEEERQRGNFPDRFSGHQFPNYSSELNVNALLLGDSALYLCASSSGGVGNEKLFFGSGTQLSVL.

On this clone: Different DNA sequences within this sample yield the same CDR3. V and J are TRBV27 and TRBJ2-5, with 9 bases that match TRBD2. The V gene's germline CDR1 is MNHEY and CDR2 SMNVEV (reference sequence). CDR3 length: 14 amino acids. Trimming removed 2 bases from V and 4 bases from J; junction bases left unmatched: 2. The CDR3 here is CASSLAGGLETQYF. The CDR3 nucleotides are TGTGCCAGCAGTTTAGCGGGGGGGCTAGAGACCCAGTACTTC.

The chain uses TRBV7-9 and TRBJ2-1; TRBD2 agrees at 8 bases. The CDR3 extends over 16 amino acids. Germline V lookup: CDR1 SEHNR, CDR2 FQNEAQ (reference sequence). The trim removed 2 bases at V and 1 base at J, leaving 4 bases unmatched. CDR3 DNA: TGTGCCAGCAGCTTAAGGAGCGGGGGTTCCTACAATGAGCAGTTCTTC. Amino acids: CASSLRSGGSYNEQFF.

The chain uses TRBV24-1 and TRBJ1-2; D is uncertain. Trimming stripped 4 bases from V and 0 bases from J, with 8 bases between. Looked up from germline, CDR1 is KGHDR and CDR2 is SFDVKD. This CDR3 has 14 amino acids. This CDR3 reads CATSDSGANYGYTF. The CDR3 DNA reads as TGTGCCACCAGTGACTCCGGGGCTAACTATGGCTACACCTTC.

This rearrangement joins TRBV3-1 (or the pseudogene TRBV3-2) to TRBJ2-7; D perhaps matches TRBD1 (6 bases). The V gene's germline CDR1 is LGHDT and CDR2 YNNKEL (reference sequence). Trimming took off 2 bases at V and 6 bases at J, with 14 bases between the two ends. This CDR3 is built from 14 residues. This CDR3 reads CASSQRLQGSEQYF. As DNA, the CDR3 is TGTGCCAGCAGCCAACGGTTACAGGGAAGCGAGCAGTACTTC.

The chain has TRBV28 and TRBJ2-3, with TRBD2 matching 13 bases. The length of the CDR3 is 16 residues. Germline V gene sequence: CDR1 MDHEN, CDR2 SYDVKM. V gave up 5 bases and J gave up 4 bases; unmatched junction bases: 6. CDR3 in amino acids: CASSQLAGGLPDTQYF. The DNA for the CDR3 is TGTGCCAGCAGTCAACTAGCGGGGGGGCTGCCAGATACGCAGTATTTT.

This clone was counted once. The V and J genes are TRBV19 and TRBJ1-1; D might be TRBD1 (5 bases). Trimming shortened V by 3 bases and J by 4 bases, and 15 bases separated the two germline ends. Germline lookup yields CDR1 LNHDA and CDR2 SQIVND (reference sequence). The CDR3 totals 15 residues. CDR3 residues: CASSIGAAGGTEAFF. As DNA, the CDR3 is TGTGCCAGTAGTATTGGGGCGGCCGGTGGCACTGAAGCTTTCTTT.

The V and J genes are TRBV13 and TRBJ1-3, with unresolved D. With 8 bases removed from V and 4 bases from J, the gap between germline ends came to 15 bases. Germline V lookup: CDR1 PRHDT, CDR2 FYEKMQ (reference sequence). The CDR3 sequence is 14 residues long. This CDR3 reads CASSSRLPGNTIYF. CDR3 DNA sequence: TGTGCCAGCTCGTCGAGACTTCCCGGAAACACCATATATTTT.

The chain employs TRBV5-1 and TRBJ2-1; 9 bases line up with TRBD2. V trimming: 1 base; J trimming: 0 bases; junction bases outside the gene matches: 8. The CDR3 covers 18 residues. The V gene's germline CDR1 is SGHRS and CDR2 YFSETQ. CDR3 DNA sequence: TGCGCCAGCAGCTTGAAAACCGTTAGCGGGAGCTCCTACAATGAGCAGTTCTTC. This translates into CASSLKTVSGSSYNEQFF.

This clone was seen a few times. The chain combines TRBV30 with TRBJ1-5, with D possibly being TRBD1 (5 bases). This CDR3 has 13 amino acids. The V and J ends lost 5 bases and 3 bases respectively, with 11 bases between them. Germline V CDR1 and CDR2: GTSNPN, SVGIG (reference sequence). DNA for the CDR3: TGTGCCTGGGGCGACAGCCACAATCAGCCCCAGCATTTT. It is translated as CAWGDSHNQPQHF.

The rearrangement links TRBV3-1 (or the pseudogene TRBV3-2) to TRBJ2-5; 8 bases align to TRBD1. Unmatched junction bases numbered 6, after V lost 5 bases and J lost 4 bases. From germline, CDR1 is LGHDT and CDR2 YNNKEL (reference sequence). The CDR3 totals 14 residues. CDR3 DNA sequence: TGTGCCAGCAGCACTATCACAGGGGGAGAGACCCAGTACTTC. It specifies CASSTITGGETQYF.

The rearrangement uses TRBV30 and TRBJ1-6, with 11 bases aligning to TRBD1. V was pared by 4 bases and J by 9 bases, with 2 bases of the junction left unmatched. The CDR3 contains 13 residues. The germline gives CDR1 GTSNPN, CDR2 SVGIG (reference sequence). The CDR3 DNA reads TGTGCCTGGATGGGACAGGGGGGTTCACCCCTCCACTTT. As protein: CAWMGQGGSPLHF.

The chain joins TRBV25-1 to TRBJ2-1; 10 bases fit TRBD1. Trimming took 1 base from V and 5 from J; bases not matched to a gene: 5. Per germline, CDR1 MGHDK and CDR2 SYGVNS. This CDR3 contains 16 residues. The CDR3 DNA reads as TGTGCCAGCAGTGAATGGGGGACAGGGGTACACAATGAGCAGTTCTTC. It translates to CASSEWGTGVHNEQFF.

The rearrangement joins TRBV12-3 or TRBV12-4 to TRBJ2-1; TRBD2 might be the D (6 bases). Trimming removed 5 bases at V and 9 bases at J, with 14 bases between. The CDR3 consists of 13 residues. DNA of the CDR3: TGTGCCAGCAGTATCTCTAGCGTCAGTGAGCAGTTCTTC. Translated: CASSISSVSEQFF.

V usage is TRBV2 and J usage is TRBJ1-1, with 10 bases identical to TRBD1. This CDR3 is built from 14 residues. CDR1 and CDR2 (germline): SNHLY, FYNNEI. Unmatched junction bases numbered 6, after V lost 7 bases and J lost 4 bases. The CDR3 sequence: CASTQRDRGTEAFF. CDR3 sequence (DNA): TGTGCCAGCACCCAACGGGACAGGGGCACTGAAGCTTTCTTT.

The chain has TRBV4-2 and TRBJ1-4; 9 nucleotides line up with TRBD1. The V gene's germline CDR1 is LGHNA and CDR2 YNFKEQ. CDR3 length equals 15 residues. With 0 bases clipped from V and 8 bases from J, the junction kept 4 bases outside the gene matches. The CDR3 DNA reads as TGTGCCAGCAGCCAAGAGGGACAGGGAGGAGAAAAACTGTTTTTT. Translation: CASSQEGQGGEKLFF.

V and J are TRBV28 and TRBJ1-4; D perhaps matches TRBD1 (6 bases). V was pared by 5 bases and J by 7 bases, with 14 bases between. The CDR3 is 14 residues long. CDR1 MDHEN and CDR2 SYDVKM come from the germline V gene. The CDR3 protein is CASSPTGRSEKLFF. The CDR3 bases are TGTGCCAGCAGTCCGACAGGCCGAAGTGAAAAACTGTTTTTT.

The chain carries TRBV6-1 and TRBJ2-7, with 7 bases matching TRBD1. The CDR3 is made up of 15 amino acids. Trimming cost V 2 bases and J 3 bases; bases outside gene matches: 7. Germline V gives CDR1 MNHNS, CDR2 SASEGT. The DNA for the CDR3 is TGTGCCAGCAGTGAATTCTTGGGACAGTACTACGAGCAGTACGTC. Its translation: CASSEFLGQYYEQYV.

The rearrangement links TRBV2 to TRBJ2-7; 10 bases are shared with TRBD1. CDR3 size: 13 residues. V lost 8 bases to trimming and J lost 4 bases; unmatched junction nucleotides: 5. The V gene's germline CDR1 is SNHLY and CDR2 FYNNEI. In DNA, the CDR3 is TGTGCCAGCCACCGGACAGGGGGATACGAGCAGTACGTC. Translating it yields CASHRTGGYEQYV.

The rearrangement uses TRBV18 and TRBJ2-1; 12 bases align to TRBD2. CDR1 is KGHSH and CDR2 is LQKENI in the germline V gene. V lost 3 bases, J lost 5 bases, and 8 bases stayed unmatched. This CDR3 has 17 amino acids. CDR3 bases: TGTGCCAGCTCACCCGAACCGACTAGCGGGAGACACAATGAGCAGTTCTTC. Its protein is CASSPEPTSGRHNEQFF.

The gene calls are TRBV30 and TRBJ2-6, with D perhaps matching TRBD2 (7 bases). The CDR3 spans 17 residues. The V gene's germline CDR1 is GTSNPN and CDR2 SVGIG (reference sequence). The germline V and J ends were trimmed by 2 bases and 2 bases, with 16 bases remaining between them. CDR3 nucleotides: TGTGCCTGGAGTCCGGGGAGGGGGGTTACTGGGGCCAACGTCCTGACTTTC. Protein sequence: CAWSPGRGVTGANVLTF. The whole variable domain, filled in from reference TRBV30 and TRBJ2-6, reads SQTIHQWPATLVQPVGSPLSLECTVEGTSNPNLYWYRQAAGRGLQLLFYSVGIGQISSEVPQNLSASRPQDRQFILSSKKLLLSDSGFYLCAWSPGRGVTGANVLTFGAGSRLTVL.

The chain's CDR3 is CASSSGSSSGGAETQYF. The DNA for the CDR3 is TGTGCCAGCAGCTCAGGTAGTTCTAGCGGGGGCGCAGAGACCCAGTACTTC. The chain recombines TRBV5-4 with TRBJ2-5; 10 bases are shared with TRBD2. CDR1 and CDR2 from the germline V gene are SGHNT and YYREEE (reference sequence). This CDR3 is built from 17 residues. With V trimmed by 3 bases and J by 4 bases, 12 bases remained unmatched.

The chain employs TRBV10-3 and TRBJ2-2, with 13 bases identical to TRBD2. CDR1 and CDR2 (germline): ENHRY, SYGVKD. The V segment lost 7 bases and the J segment 4 bases; nucleotides outside the gene matches: 9. The CDR3 is 17 residues long. This CDR3 reads CAIKSTSGGTPTGELFF. The CDR3, as DNA: TGTGCCATCAAATCGACTAGCGGGGGGACCCCCACCGGGGAGCTGTTTTTT.

This clone was recorded once. This chain links TRBV7-6 with TRBJ1-1, with D maybe TRBD1 (5 bases). Germline V gives CDR1 SGHVS, CDR2 FNYEAQ. The CDR3 totals 18 residues. The V and J ends lost 1 base and 0 bases respectively, with 18 bases between them. The CDR3 DNA reads as TGTGCCAGCAGCTTAGTAGTCGGCAGGGCCTTATTGAACACTGAAGCTTTCTTT. It codes for CASSLVVGRALLNTEAFF.

The chain is built from TRBV2 and TRBJ2-7, with 8 bases lining up with TRBD2. Per germline, CDR1 SNHLY and CDR2 FYNNEI. The CDR3 consists of 15 residues. V shed 4 bases, J shed 2 bases, and the junction held 7 bases outside the gene matches. In DNA form, the CDR3 reads TGTGCCAGCAGTGGGGGCGGGAGGAACACCTACGAGCAGTACGTC. Translating gives CASSGGGRNTYEQYV.

The rearrangement joins TRBV2 to TRBJ2-7; 11 bases agree with TRBD1. Germline assignment: CDR1 SNHLY and CDR2 FYNNEI. CDR3 size: 15 residues. J gave up 2 bases and V 7 bases, and 7 bases lay outside the gene matches. Here the CDR3 reads CASNPWTGGAYEQYF. CDR3 nucleotide sequence: TGTGCCAGCAATCCCTGGACAGGGGGCGCCTACGAGCAGTACTTC.

The chain is built from TRBV29-1 and TRBJ2-3; 11 bases map to TRBD2. Looked up from germline, CDR1 is SQVTM and CDR2 is ANQGSEA. V shed 7 bases, J shed 3 bases, and the junction held 6 bases outside the gene matches. This CDR3 is built from 14 residues. As DNA, the CDR3 is TGCAGCGCCTGGGGACTAGCGGAGACAGATACGCAGTATTTT. Translation gives CSAWGLAETDTQYF.

V gene TRBV28 combines with J gene TRBJ1-6; 7 nucleotides match TRBD1. V shed 6 bases, J shed 9 bases, and the junction held 11 bases outside the gene matches. This CDR3 contains 15 residues. Germline CDR1 MDHEN, CDR2 SYDVKM. CDR3 sequence: CASRRETGIGSPLHF. In DNA, the CDR3 is TGTGCCAGCAGGAGAGAGACAGGGATAGGTTCACCCCTCCACTTT.